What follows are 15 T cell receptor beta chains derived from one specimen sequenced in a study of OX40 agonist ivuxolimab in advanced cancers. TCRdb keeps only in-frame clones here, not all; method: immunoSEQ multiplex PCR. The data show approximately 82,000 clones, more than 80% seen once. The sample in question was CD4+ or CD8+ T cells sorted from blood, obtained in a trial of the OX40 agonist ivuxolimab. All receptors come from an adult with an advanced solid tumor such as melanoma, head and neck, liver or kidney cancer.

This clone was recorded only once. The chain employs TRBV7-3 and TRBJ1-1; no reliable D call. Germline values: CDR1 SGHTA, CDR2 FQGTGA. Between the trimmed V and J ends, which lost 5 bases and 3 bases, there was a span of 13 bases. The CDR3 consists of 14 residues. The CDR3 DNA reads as TGTGCCAGCAGCCAGACTCCCTGGGACACTGAAGCTTTCTTT. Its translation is CASSQTPWDTEAFF.

The CDR3 protein is CASSPQGWPSGNTIYF. CDR3 nucleotide sequence: TGTGCCAGCAGCCCCCAGGGCTGGCCCTCTGGAAACACCATATATTTT. The gene calls are TRBV25-1 and TRBJ1-3; D is possibly TRBD1 (5 bases). The CDR3 has 16 residues. Trimming took off 6 bases at V and 0 bases at J, with 15 bases between the two ends. Germline V gene data show CDR1 as MGHDK and CDR2 as SYGVNS. Full variable domain (rest looked up from reference TRBV25-1 and TRBJ1-3): EADIYQTPRYLVIGTGKKITLECSQTMGHDKMYWYQQDPGMELHLIHYSYGVNSTEKGDLSSESTVSRIRTEHFPLTLESARPSHTSQYLCASSPQGWPSGNTIYFGEGSWLTVV.

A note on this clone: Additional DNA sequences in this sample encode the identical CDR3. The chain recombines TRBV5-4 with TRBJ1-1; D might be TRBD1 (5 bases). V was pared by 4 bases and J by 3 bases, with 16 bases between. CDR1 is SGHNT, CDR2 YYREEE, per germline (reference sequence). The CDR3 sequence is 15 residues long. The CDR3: CASSLGGGGYTEAFF. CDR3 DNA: TGTGCCAGCAGCCTCGGTGGGGGTGGTTACACTGAAGCTTTCTTT.

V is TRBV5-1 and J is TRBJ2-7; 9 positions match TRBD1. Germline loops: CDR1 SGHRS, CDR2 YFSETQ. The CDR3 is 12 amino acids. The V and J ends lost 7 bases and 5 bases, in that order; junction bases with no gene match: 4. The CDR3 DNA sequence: TGCGCCAGCGGGACAGGGCCTAACGAGCAGTACTTC. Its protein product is CASGTGPNEQYF.

The CDR3 sequence is CASSLGGLGVRNEKLFF. DNA of the CDR3: TGTGCCAGCAGCTTGGGAGGGCTTGGGGTACGGAATGAAAAACTGTTTTTT. V gene TRBV5-6 combines with J gene TRBJ1-4; the D is unclear. V was shortened by 0 bases and J by 5 bases, with 17 bases between the two germline ends. From germline, CDR1 is SGHDT and CDR2 YYEEEE. The CDR3 sequence is 17 residues long. Using reference TRBV5-6 and TRBJ1-4 for the parts outside the CDR3, the full variable domain is DAGVTQSPTHLIKTRGQQVTLRCSPKSGHDTVSWYQQALGQGPQFIFQYYEEEERQRGNFPDRFSGHQFPNYSSELNVNALLLGDSALYLCASSLGGLGVRNEKLFFGSGTQLSVL.

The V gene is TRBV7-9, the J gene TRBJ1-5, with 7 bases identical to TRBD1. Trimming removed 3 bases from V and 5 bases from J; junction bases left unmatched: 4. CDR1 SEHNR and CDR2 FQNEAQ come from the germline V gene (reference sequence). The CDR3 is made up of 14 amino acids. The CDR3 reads CASSFTGDHQPQHF. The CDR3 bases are TGTGCCAGCAGCTTCACAGGGGACCATCAGCCCCAGCATTTT.

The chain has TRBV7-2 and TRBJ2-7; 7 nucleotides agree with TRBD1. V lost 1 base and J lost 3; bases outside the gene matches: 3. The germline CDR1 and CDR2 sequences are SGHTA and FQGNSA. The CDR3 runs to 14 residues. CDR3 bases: TGTGCCAGCAGCTTAGAGACAGGGAACTACGAGCAGTACTTC. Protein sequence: CASSLETGNYEQYF.

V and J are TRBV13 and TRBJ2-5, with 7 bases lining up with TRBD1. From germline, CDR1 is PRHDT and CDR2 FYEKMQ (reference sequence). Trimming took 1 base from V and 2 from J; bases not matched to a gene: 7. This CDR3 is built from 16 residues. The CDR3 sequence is CASSLDGWTGQETQYF. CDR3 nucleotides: TGTGCCAGCAGCTTAGATGGGTGGACAGGACAAGAGACCCAGTACTTC.

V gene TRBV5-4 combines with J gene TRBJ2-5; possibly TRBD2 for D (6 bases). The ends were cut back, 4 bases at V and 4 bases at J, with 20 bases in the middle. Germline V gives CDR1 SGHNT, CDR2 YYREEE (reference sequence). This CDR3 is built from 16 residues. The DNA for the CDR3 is TGTGCCAGCAGCCATGGAGGGGCCTTAGGAGTAGAGACCCAGTACTTC. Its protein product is CASSHGGALGVETQYF.

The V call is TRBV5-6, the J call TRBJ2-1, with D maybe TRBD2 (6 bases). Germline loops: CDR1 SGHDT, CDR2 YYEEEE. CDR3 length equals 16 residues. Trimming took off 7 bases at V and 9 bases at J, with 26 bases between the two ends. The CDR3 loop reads CASSPAWLAFSSEQFF. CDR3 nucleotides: TGTGCCAGCTCCCCCGCCTGGCTAGCGTTTAGTAGTGAGCAGTTCTTC.

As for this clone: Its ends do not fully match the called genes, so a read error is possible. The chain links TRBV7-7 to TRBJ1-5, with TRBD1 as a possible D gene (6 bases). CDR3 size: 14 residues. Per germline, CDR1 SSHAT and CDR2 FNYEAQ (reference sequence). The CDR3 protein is CASSGPGHPSAQHF. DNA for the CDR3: TGTGCTAGCAGCGGACCGGGACACCCGTCGGCCCAGCATTTT.

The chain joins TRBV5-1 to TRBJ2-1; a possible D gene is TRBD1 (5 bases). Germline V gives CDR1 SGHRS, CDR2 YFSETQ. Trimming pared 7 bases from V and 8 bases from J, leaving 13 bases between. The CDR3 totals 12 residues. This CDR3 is CASRLSRDEQFF. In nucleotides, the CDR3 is TGCGCCAGCCGACTCTCCAGGGATGAGCAGTTCTTC.

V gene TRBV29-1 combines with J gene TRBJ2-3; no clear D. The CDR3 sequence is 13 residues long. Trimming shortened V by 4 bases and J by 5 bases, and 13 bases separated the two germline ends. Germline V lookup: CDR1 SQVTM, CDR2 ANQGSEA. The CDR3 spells CSVAGRSVDTQYF. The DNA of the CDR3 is TGCAGCGTTGCCGGAAGAAGCGTAGATACGCAGTATTTT.

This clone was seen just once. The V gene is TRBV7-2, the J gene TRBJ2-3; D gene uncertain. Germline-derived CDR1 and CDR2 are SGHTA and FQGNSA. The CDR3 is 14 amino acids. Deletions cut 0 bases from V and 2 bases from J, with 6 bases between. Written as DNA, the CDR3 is TGTGCCAGCAGCTTAGCCCCGTACACAGATACGCAGTATTTT. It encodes CASSLAPYTDTQYF.

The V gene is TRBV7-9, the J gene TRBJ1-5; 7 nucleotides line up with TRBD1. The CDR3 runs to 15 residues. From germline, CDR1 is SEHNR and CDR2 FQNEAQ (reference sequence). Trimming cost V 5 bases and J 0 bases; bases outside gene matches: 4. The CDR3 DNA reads TGTGCCAGCAGCCGAGCAGGGGGTAGCAATCAGCCCCAGCATTTT. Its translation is CASSRAGGSNQPQHF.